The 20 T cell receptor beta chains listed next were all sequenced from one sample in a study of control samples from healthy donors and cancer patients. Profiling relied on immunoSEQ multiplex PCR, and the TCRdb table lists in-frame clones only, not all of them. Of 120,000 or so clones in the sample, roughly 90% were seen once. Sequencing was carried out using PBMCs. The receptor set was obtained from a woman in her sixties with lung cancer.

V usage is TRBV30 and J usage is TRBJ1-1; tentative D call: TRBD1 (5 bases). Trimming stripped 5 bases from V and 6 bases from J, with 16 bases between. Germline CDR1 GTSNPN, CDR2 SVGIG (reference sequence). This CDR3 has 13 residues. The CDR3 region is CAWGLLQGSEAFF. CDR3 nucleotide sequence: TGTGCCTGGGGTCTTTTGCAGGGATCTGAAGCTTTCTTT.

The CDR3 loop reads CASSQLDVEQFF. CDR3 nucleotide sequence: TGTGCCAGCAGCCAGCTAGACGTTGAGCAGTTCTTC. V gene TRBV3-1 (or the pseudogene TRBV3-2) combines with J gene TRBJ2-1; D remains unclear. Trimming left V 3 bases short and J 9 bases short, with 9 bases between. The CDR3 is 12 amino acids. Germline loops: CDR1 LGHDT, CDR2 YNNKEL (reference sequence).

The chain has TRBV19 and TRBJ2-5; D is possibly TRBD1 (5 bases). Germline V gene sequence: CDR1 LNHDA, CDR2 SQIVND (reference sequence). Deletions cut 7 bases from V and 3 bases from J, with 12 bases between. The CDR3 spans 13 residues. The CDR3 sequence is CASKNRTEETQYF. The CDR3 DNA reads as TGTGCCAGTAAGAACAGGACGGAAGAGACCCAGTACTTC.

This chain uses TRBV19 with TRBJ1-2; D perhaps matches TRBD1 (6 bases). The germline CDR1 and CDR2 sequences are LNHDA and SQIVND (reference sequence). CDR3 length equals 16 residues. Trimming pared 6 bases from V and 8 bases from J, leaving 25 bases between. The CDR3 nucleotides read TGTGCCAGTAGGCCCGAATATTTTGGGGGGCCGAAGGGCTACACCTTC. It specifies CASRPEYFGGPKGYTF.

The rearrangement uses TRBV14 and TRBJ2-5; maybe TRBD2 (6 bases). From germline, CDR1 is SGHDN and CDR2 FVKESK. Trimming stripped 2 bases from V and 5 bases from J, with 24 bases between. CDR3 length: 18 amino acids. In DNA form, the CDR3 reads TGTGCCAGCAGCCAACATACTTTAGGAGGGACTCGCCGTGAGACCCAGTACTTC. Translation gives CASSQHTLGGTRRETQYF.

The sample holds one count of this clone. The chain recombines TRBV7-2 with TRBJ2-7; D remains unclear. CDR1 is SGHTA, CDR2 FQGNSA, per germline. This CDR3 is 14 amino acids long. With 1 base removed from V and 6 bases from J, the gap between germline ends came to 13 bases. The CDR3 reads CASSLDVSNGEQYF. The CDR3 DNA follows: TGTGCCAGCAGCTTAGATGTGTCTAACGGCGAGCAGTACTTC. Variable domain in full (rest from reference TRBV7-2 and TRBJ2-7): GAGVSQSPSNKVTEKGKDVELRCDPISGHTALYWYRQSLGQGLEFLIYFQGNSAPDKSGLPSDRFSAERTGGSVSTLTIQRTQQEDSAVYLCASSLDVSNGEQYFGPGTRLTVT.

This clone has a handful of counts. The rearrangement joins TRBV4-1 to TRBJ2-7; D gene ambiguous. Germline V gene sequence: CDR1 MGHRA, CDR2 YSYEKL. The CDR3 is 15 amino acids. V lost 0 bases to trimming and J lost 9 bases, with 18 bases between them. For the CDR3, the DNA is TGCGCCAGCAGCCAAGAGGTATGGGCCTTTTCCGGGCAGTACTTC. It translates to CASSQEVWAFSGQYF.

The chain is built from TRBV24-1 and TRBJ2-1, with TRBD2 as a possible D gene (5 bases). V dropped 5 bases and J dropped 4 bases, with 14 bases sitting between them. Per germline, CDR1 KGHDR and CDR2 SFDVKD. The CDR3 totals 15 residues. CDR3 region: CATSAKLGGYNEQFF. CDR3 sequence (DNA): TGTGCCACCAGTGCGAAACTTGGAGGATACAATGAGCAGTTCTTC.

J is TRBJ2-1 and V is TRBV5-1; D assignment may be TRBD1 or TRBD2 (5 bases each). V was cut by 0 bases and J by 9 bases, with 16 bases left in between. CDR1 and CDR2 (germline): SGHRS, YFSETQ. The CDR3 has 15 amino acids. The CDR3 coding sequence is TGCGCCAGCAGCTTGGATCGGGGCTCCGAGGGTGAGCAGTTCTTC. Its translation: CASSLDRGSEGEQFF.

This chain joins TRBV30 and TRBJ1-1; maybe TRBD1 (6 bases). Per the germline V gene, CDR1 is GTSNPN and CDR2 is SVGIG (reference sequence). The CDR3 consists of 13 residues. The V end lost 5 bases, the J end lost 5 bases, and 15 bases lay between the germline ends. CDR3 DNA sequence: TGTGCCTGGTCTGGGGGGGGCGCGACTGAAGCTTTCTTT. This translates into CAWSGGGATEAFF. Combining the CDR3 with reference TRBV30 and TRBJ1-1 gives the whole variable domain SQTIHQWPATLVQPVGSPLSLECTVEGTSNPNLYWYRQAAGRGLQLLFYSVGIGQISSEVPQNLSASRPQDRQFILSSKKLLLSDSGFYLCAWSGGGATEAFFGQGTRLTVV.

The chain joins TRBV27 to TRBJ2-7; TRBD1 aligns across 8 bases. The CDR3 is 15 amino acids. Germline V gives CDR1 MNHEY, CDR2 SMNVEV (reference sequence). Unmatched junction bases numbered 7, after V lost 4 bases and J lost 2 bases. CDR3 in DNA: TGTGCCAGCAGTTCTACCCCGGGACAGGCCTACGAGCAGTACTTC. This gives the protein CASSSTPGQAYEQYF.

The V call is TRBV12-3 or TRBV12-4, the J call TRBJ1-1; D unclear. The CDR3 length is 12 residues. V lost 3 bases and J 4 bases, leaving 6 bases between the germline ends. In DNA, the CDR3 is TGTGCCAGCAGTTTGGCTGTCACTGAAGCTTTCTTT. Translated: CASSLAVTEAFF.

J is TRBJ1-4 and V is TRBV19; 9 bases line up with TRBD1. The CDR3 runs 15 residues. Per the germline V gene, CDR1 is LNHDA and CDR2 is SQIVND (reference sequence). The V gene end was trimmed by 1 base and the J gene end by 7 bases; junction bases not matched to a gene: 4. CDR3 DNA: TGTGCCAGTAGTATAGGACAGGGGGGAGTTGAAAAACTGTTTTTT. Protein: CASSIGQGGVEKLFF.

In this sample, this clone turned up once. The genes are TRBV11-2 and TRBJ1-1; D is undetermined. The CDR3 runs to 15 residues. V was cut by 5 bases and J by 1 base, with 14 bases left in between. From germline, CDR1 is SGHAT and CDR2 FQNNGV. The DNA for the CDR3 is TGTGCCAGCAGCAAAGAGGGTCTGGGGAACACTGAAGCTTTCTTT. This gives the protein CASSKEGLGNTEAFF.

This clone was seen a single time. The chain is built from TRBV18 and TRBJ1-5; TRBD1 matches at 10 bases. This CDR3 is 15 amino acids long. J gave up 6 bases and V 4 bases, and 6 bases lay outside the gene matches. CDR1 is KGHSH and CDR2 is LQKENI in the germline V gene. Here the CDR3 reads CASSLGTGEAQPQHF. In nucleotides, the CDR3 is TGTGCCAGCTCACTCGGGACAGGGGAAGCTCAGCCCCAGCATTTT.

As concerns this clone: This specimen includes other DNA sequences encoding the same CDR3. The chain joins TRBV9 to TRBJ1-5, with a possible D match to TRBD1 (5 bases). V lost 0 bases to trimming and J lost 4 bases, with 8 bases between them. The CDR3 has 14 amino acids. Germline CDR1 is SGDLS and CDR2 is YYNGEE. The CDR3 DNA is TGTGCCAGCAGCGTAGATGGGGCGAATCAGCCCCAGCATTTT. This codes for CASSVDGANQPQHF. Drawing the rest from reference TRBV9 and TRBJ1-5, the complete variable domain is DSGVTQTPKHLITATGQRVTLRCSPRSGDLSVYWYQQSLDQGLQFLIQYYNGEERAKGNILERFSAQQFPDLHSELNLSSLELGDSALYFCASSVDGANQPQHFGDGTRLSIL.

The rearrangement links TRBV4-2 to TRBJ2-7; D possibly uses TRBD1 or TRBD2 (5 bases each). The V end lost 4 bases, the J end lost 1 base, and 11 bases lay between the germline ends. Germline V gene sequence: CDR1 LGHNA, CDR2 YNFKEQ. The CDR3 is 14 amino acids. CDR3: CASSPRDASYEQYF. DNA for the CDR3: TGTGCCAGCAGCCCCCGGGACGCTTCCTACGAGCAGTACTTC.

The rearrangement uses TRBV5-1 and TRBJ2-7, with 7 bases fitting TRBD1. The CDR3 has 15 amino acids. The germline V gene has CDR1 SGHRS and CDR2 YFSETQ. V lost 4 bases, J lost 3 bases, and 10 bases stayed unmatched. The CDR3 loop is CASSPGTAAGYEQYF. The CDR3 DNA follows: TGCGCCAGCAGCCCGGGGACAGCAGCAGGCTACGAGCAGTACTTC.

This chain links TRBV11-3 with TRBJ1-6; D unresolved. The CDR3 has 14 amino acids. Deletions cut 1 base from V and 5 bases from J, with 6 bases between. Germline V CDR1 and CDR2: SGHNT, YENEEA. The CDR3 coding sequence is TGTGCCAGCAGCTTAGGGGTTCATAATTCACCCCTCCACTTT. Protein product: CASSLGVHNSPLHF. Supplemented by reference TRBV11-3 and TRBJ1-6, the full variable domain reads EAGVVQSPRYKIIEKKQPVAFWCNPISGHNTLYWYLQNLGQGPELLIRYENEEAVDDSQLPKDRFSAERLKGVDSTLKIQPAELGDSAVYLCASSLGVHNSPLHFGNGTRLTVT.

The V gene is TRBV28, the J gene TRBJ2-3, with 8 bases aligning to TRBD1. Germline CDR1 is MDHEN and CDR2 is SYDVKM. The CDR3 contains 15 residues. V trimming: 6 bases; J trimming: 2 bases; junction bases outside the gene matches: 7. The CDR3 DNA reads as TGTGCCAGCAGCCGTGAGGACAGGGCCACAGATACGCAGTATTTT. Translation: CASSREDRATDTQYF.